Described below is a single T cell receptor (beta chain) sequence and its context. Antigen: not known. Other DNA sequences in this specimen translate into the identical CDR3. Deletions cut 6 bases from V and 3 bases from J, with 13 bases between. The CDR3 extends over 14 amino acids. CDR1 and CDR2 from the germline V gene are MNHEY and SVGAGI. The sample is drawn from a study of shared clonotypes between healthy human individuals. General study results and limits: Blood was the sole source, and tissue repertoires probably differ. Sorted-subset samples were not fully sequenced, rarefaction indicated.

In the sorted-subset replicate PCRs, approximately 200 ng DNA, 25,000 to 35,000 T cell genomes, was used. Sequencing was performed with immunoSEQ multiplex PCR; in TCRdb, only in-frame clones are kept and a portion is missing. The sample includes millions of clones, approximately 92% of them seen just once. The TCR comes from a man between 18 and 29 years old in good health. V usage is TRBV6-5 and J usage is TRBJ2-3, with D tentatively TRBD2 (7 bases). Material for sequencing was naive CD4+ T cells sorted from blood. Subset described: CD45RA+ positively selected. CDR3 bases: TGTGCCAGCAGCCGGGGGAGGGGGACAGATACGCAGTATTTT. Translation gives CASSRGRGTDTQYF.